Listed below are T cell receptor beta chains from one sample, sequenced in a study of vaccination and CD4 T cells after COVID-19. MiXCR, applied by TCRdb to the PCR reads, yields one record per CDR3 protein. The sample has about 9,100 distinct CDR3 sequences, roughly 73% seen once. Their specific antigens are unknown. Sequenced sample: CD4+ T cells from blood, cultured in vitro. The receptor source for this set is a human donor who had recovered from COVID-19. Each CDR3 is given with its conserved first and last residue. The order of the fields is J gene, V gene, CDR3 protein.

j_call: TRBJ2-1; v_call: TRBV7-2; cdr3_aa: CASSLGNAAYNEQFF
j_call: TRBJ2-3; v_call: TRBV6-2/TRBV6-3; cdr3_aa: CASSYSVRESTDTQYF
j_call: TRBJ1-2; v_call: TRBV20-1; cdr3_aa: CSARNSEGRDYGYTF
j_call: TRBJ1-1; v_call: TRBV12-3/TRBV12-4; cdr3_aa: CASSLRWGMNTEAFF
j_call: TRBJ2-2; v_call: TRBV19; cdr3_aa: CASSITGPVGTGELFF
j_call: TRBJ1-3; v_call: TRBV6-5; cdr3_aa: CASSYRTPRETGNTIYF
j_call: TRBJ1-5; v_call: TRBV19; cdr3_aa: CASSIGASAGHQPQHF
j_call: TRBJ1-2; v_call: TRBV27; cdr3_aa: CASSTSGAGGYTF
j_call: TRBJ1-2; v_call: TRBV9; cdr3_aa: CASSVEGARGYTF
j_call: TRBJ2-5; v_call: TRBV7-2; cdr3_aa: CASSEIREAETQYF
j_call: TRBJ2-3; v_call: TRBV28; cdr3_aa: CASSSWDGSTDTQYF
j_call: TRBJ1-3; v_call: TRBV6-5; cdr3_aa: CASSYSLGSSGNTIYF
j_call: TRBJ2-4; v_call: TRBV7-9; cdr3_aa: CASSSDSLAKNIQYF
j_call: TRBJ2-7; v_call: TRBV18; cdr3_aa: CASSPPGQIINEQYF
j_call: TRBJ1-1; v_call: TRBV11-2; cdr3_aa: CASSLEARVRTEAFF
j_call: TRBJ1-6; v_call: TRBV27; cdr3_aa: CASSPYTPRGNSPLHF
j_call: TRBJ2-2; v_call: TRBV4-2; cdr3_aa: CASSQAGRANTGELFF
j_call: TRBJ1-6; v_call: TRBV12-3/TRBV12-4; cdr3_aa: CASSTDTGANSPLHF
j_call: TRBJ1-2; v_call: TRBV5-4; cdr3_aa: CASSQKQGAYGYTF
j_call: TRBJ1-2; v_call: TRBV4-1; cdr3_aa: CASSLGQGPYGYTF
j_call: TRBJ2-2; v_call: TRBV20-1; cdr3_aa: CSASKVGGRNTGELFF
j_call: TRBJ2-7; v_call: TRBV7-6; cdr3_aa: CASSYRPSGTGDEQYF
j_call: TRBJ1-4; v_call: TRBV12-3/TRBV12-4; cdr3_aa: CASTLRGAGKLFF
j_call: TRBJ2-7; v_call: TRBV7-3; cdr3_aa: CASSLRPLGEQYF
j_call: TRBJ2-7; v_call: TRBV7-9; cdr3_aa: CASSPTGDEQYF
j_call: TRBJ2-2; v_call: TRBV19; cdr3_aa: CASSLGSSRAGELFF
j_call: TRBJ2-3; v_call: TRBV24-1; cdr3_aa: CATSDLGGPGTSTDTQYF
j_call: TRBJ2-3; v_call: TRBV7-2; cdr3_aa: CASSNPSLAGANTDTQYF
j_call: TRBJ2-1; v_call: TRBV20-1; cdr3_aa: CSETSGRNEQFF
j_call: TRBJ1-5; v_call: TRBV7-2; cdr3_aa: CASSLRQRNQPQHF
j_call: TRBJ2-6; v_call: TRBV20-1; cdr3_aa: CSARATASGANVLTF
j_call: TRBJ1-5; v_call: TRBV6-2/TRBV6-3; cdr3_aa: CASTHLYSSGLHQPQHF
j_call: TRBJ2-3; v_call: TRBV20-1; cdr3_aa: CSGVAGAVDTQYF
j_call: TRBJ1-1; v_call: TRBV12-3/TRBV12-4; cdr3_aa: CASREQGYTEAFF
j_call: TRBJ2-7; v_call: TRBV4-2; cdr3_aa: CASSHTGTSSYEQYF
j_call: TRBJ2-3; v_call: TRBV5-4; cdr3_aa: CASSLAPSGGAFYRATDTQYF
j_call: TRBJ1-1; v_call: TRBV20-1; cdr3_aa: CSAVQGWDTEAFF
j_call: TRBJ1-2; v_call: TRBV19; cdr3_aa: CASSMVGAAWGYTF
j_call: TRBJ1-6; v_call: TRBV12-3/TRBV12-4; cdr3_aa: CASSSSYNSPLHF
j_call: TRBJ2-3; v_call: TRBV7-2; cdr3_aa: CASSLAGGHTDTQYF
j_call: TRBJ1-1; v_call: TRBV20-1; cdr3_aa: CSARKPSGHDTEAFF
j_call: TRBJ1-5; v_call: TRBV11-3; cdr3_aa: CASSNLPWGGDYSNQPQHF
j_call: TRBJ1-2; v_call: TRBV27; cdr3_aa: CASSFGTGGAGYTF
j_call: TRBJ2-4; v_call: TRBV2; cdr3_aa: CATAGLAKNIQYF
j_call: TRBJ1-1; v_call: TRBV7-8; cdr3_aa: CASSLPGGWAFF
j_call: TRBJ1-2; v_call: TRBV20-1; cdr3_aa: CSARGTPNYGYTF